Below are 16 T cell receptor beta chains sequenced from a single sample in a study of T-cell reconstitution after alpha-beta-depleted transplantation in children. Unique molecular identifiers were used to barcode this TCRbeta library. TCRdb called the PCR reads again in MiXCR, with one record for every CDR3 protein. Of about 600,000 distinct CDR3 sequences in the sample, 20% to 25% were seen once. Sample: PBMCs, mostly from graft donor cells, taken 360 days after TCRalphabeta/CD19-depleted stem cell transplant. The receptors come from a boy under three years old who had a stem cell transplant for acute myeloid leukemia, so the T cells may come from the graft donor.

This chain joins TRBV9 and TRBJ2-3, with no clear D. The germline V gene encodes CDR1 SGDLS and CDR2 YYNGEE. The CDR3 has 14 residues. Trimming cost V 0 bases and J 5 bases, with 10 bases left between them. Written as DNA, the CDR3 is TGTGCCAGCAGCGTAGGACACCTCAAAGATACGCAGTATTTT. It encodes CASSVGHLKDTQYF. Based on the CDR3 plus reference TRBV9 and TRBJ2-3, the full variable domain is DSGVTQTPKHLITATGQRVTLRCSPRSGDLSVYWYQQSLDQGLQFLIQYYNGEERAKGNILERFSAQQFPDLHSELNLSSLELGDSALYFCASSVGHLKDTQYFGPGTRLTVL.

This clonotype appeared a few times. This sequence joins TRBV12-3 or TRBV12-4 and TRBJ2-1, with TRBD2 matching over 8 bases. This CDR3 is built from 16 residues. V trimming: 5 bases; J trimming: 2 bases; junction bases outside the gene matches: 8. CDR3 DNA: TGTGCCAGCAGTGTAGAGGGGCGGGGGGCCTACAATGAGCAGTTCTTC. It yields the protein CASSVEGRGAYNEQFF.

There are many counts of this clonotype. V is TRBV7-9 and J is TRBJ1-2, with D unresolved. Trimming stripped 1 base from V and 10 bases from J, with 10 bases between. CDR1 is SEHNR and CDR2 is FQNEAQ in the germline V gene (reference sequence). The CDR3 extends over 12 amino acids. Here the CDR3 DNA reads TGTGCCAGCAGCTTAGGCGGGATCTCCTACACCTTC. Translated: CASSLGGISYTF.

V and J are TRBV20-1 and TRBJ2-7, with D hard to call. With 6 bases removed from V and 6 bases from J, the gap between germline ends came to 18 bases. This CDR3 is built from 13 residues. CDR1 and CDR2 from the germline V gene are DFQATT and SNEGSKA (reference sequence). The CDR3 DNA reads TGCAGTGCCCCTTTCGATAGGGCGACCGAGCAGTACTTC. Residues: CSAPFDRATEQYF.

The chain has TRBV20-1 and TRBJ1-1; D uncertain. V lost 7 bases and J lost 1, with 13 bases in between. This CDR3 spans 13 amino acids. Germline CDR1 reads DFQATT; CDR2 reads SNEGSKA (reference sequence). The CDR3 region is CSGRGRGNTEAFF. The CDR3 DNA is TGCAGTGGCAGAGGGCGGGGGAACACTGAAGCTTTCTTT.

This clonotype was detected a few times. The rearrangement links TRBV4-1 to TRBJ1-4; no firm D call. CDR3 length: 13 amino acids. V dropped 1 base and J dropped 4 bases, with 4 bases sitting between them. CDR1 MGHRA and CDR2 YSYEKL come from the germline V gene. Written as DNA, the CDR3 is TGCGCCAGCAGCCAAGTGGTTAATGAAAAACTGTTTTTT. Its translation: CASSQVVNEKLFF.

This clonotype was counted a few times. The J gene is TRBJ2-7, the V gene TRBV28; 9 bases agree with TRBD1. Unmatched junction bases numbered 8, after V lost 2 bases and J lost 6 bases. Germline lookup yields CDR1 MDHEN and CDR2 SYDVKM. The CDR3 has 15 amino acids. DNA for the CDR3: TGTGCCAGCAGTTTAACGACAGGGGGGATTGGCGAGCAGTACGTC. Its protein is CASSLTTGGIGEQYV.

This clonotype was picked up one time. Compared with germline, one end of the junction differs, possibly owing to a read error. The chain is built from TRBV20-1 and TRBJ2-1; the match to TRBD1 covers 9 bases. CDR1 is DFQATT and CDR2 is SNEGSKA in the germline V gene (reference sequence). The CDR3 is 14 amino acids. The CDR3 is CGAEPGQGISEQFF. Here the CDR3 DNA reads TGCGGTGCTGAACCGGGACAGGGAATAAGTGAGCAGTTCTTC.

This clonotype was detected only a few times. The chain recombines TRBV7-2 with TRBJ2-1; 9 bases are a match to TRBD1. CDR3 length equals 17 residues. In germline, CDR1 is SGHTA, CDR2 FQGNSA. V shed 1 base, J shed 2 bases, and the junction held 6 bases outside the gene matches. CDR3 sequence (DNA): TGTGCCAGCAGCTTAGTTTGGGGGACAGGGCCCTACAATGAGCAGTTCTTC. It codes for CASSLVWGTGPYNEQFF.

The rearrangement uses TRBV12-3 or TRBV12-4 and TRBJ2-4; D is tentatively TRBD1 or TRBD2 (5 bases each). The CDR3 is made up of 17 amino acids. Between the trimmed V and J ends, which lost 6 bases and 0 bases, there was a span of 18 bases. For the CDR3, the DNA is TGTGCCAGCAGCCAAGGGACGGTGGGTCTAGCCAAAAACATTCAGTACTTC. As protein: CASSQGTVGLAKNIQYF.

This rearrangement joins TRBV6-5 to TRBJ2-3, with TRBD1 as a possible D gene (5 bases). Germline loops: CDR1 MNHEY, CDR2 SVGAGI. The CDR3 has 15 residues. Trimming left V 3 bases short and J 0 bases short, with 10 bases between. The CDR3 reads CASSYEQASTDTQYF. CDR3 nucleotides: TGTGCCAGCAGTTATGAACAGGCGAGCACAGATACGCAGTATTTT.

The table lists this clonotype with many counts. J is TRBJ1-1 and V is TRBV12-3 or TRBV12-4; D is ambiguous. V lost 6 bases and J 1 base, leaving 12 bases between the germline ends. The CDR3 spans 14 residues. The CDR3 loop reads CASSSADGNTEAFF. The CDR3 bases are TGTGCCAGCAGCAGCGCTGACGGGAACACTGAAGCTTTCTTT.

This clonotype occurred a few times. The V and J genes are TRBV10-3 and TRBJ2-5, with TRBD1 as a possible D gene (7 bases). V was clipped by 11 bases and J by 3 bases, with 13 bases between them. This CDR3 spans 12 amino acids. Per the germline V gene, CDR1 is ENHRY and CDR2 is SYGVKD. CDR3 DNA sequence: TGTGCCGGAGGGGGCCCGAAAGAGACCCAGTACTTC. The encoded protein is CAGGGPKETQYF.

This clonotype has a handful of counts. This sequence joins TRBV20-1 and TRBJ2-4, with D perhaps TRBD1 (5 bases). CDR1 and CDR2 from the germline V gene are DFQATT and SNEGSKA (reference sequence). Trimming took 6 bases from V and 4 from J, leaving 13 bases between them. CDR3 length: 13 residues. CDR3 residues: CSASRQLKNIQYF. The CDR3 region has the DNA TGCAGTGCGTCCCGACAGTTAAAAAACATTCAGTACTTC.

The sample holds many counts of this clonotype. The CDR3 spells CSVVPAGFQETQYF. CDR3 bases: TGCAGCGTCGTCCCCGCCGGCTTCCAAGAGACCCAGTACTTC. The chain has TRBV29-1 and TRBJ2-5, with D hard to call. Germline lookup yields CDR1 SQVTM and CDR2 ANQGSEA. V was pared by 6 bases and J by 1 base, with 15 bases between. The CDR3 is 14 amino acids. Full variable domain (rest looked up from reference TRBV29-1 and TRBJ2-5): SAVISQKPSRDICQRGTSLTIQCQVDSQVTMMFWYRQQPGQSLTLIATANQGSEATYESGFVIDKFPISRPNLTFSTLTVSNMSPEDSSIYLCSVVPAGFQETQYFGPGTRLLVL.

The V and J genes are TRBV10-3 and TRBJ2-3; TRBD1 aligns across 10 bases. Trimming cost V 2 bases and J 3 bases; bases outside gene matches: 5. This CDR3 spans 16 amino acids. The germline CDR1 and CDR2 sequences are ENHRY and SYGVKD. CDR3: CAISEATGGITDTQYF. In nucleotides, the CDR3 is TGTGCCATCAGTGAGGCGACAGGGGGCATTACAGATACGCAGTATTTT.